The 31 T cell receptor beta chains in this list originate from one sample, sequenced in a study of human T cells and chemical hapten exposure. TCRdb analysed the RACE reads with MiXCR anew, one entry per CDR3 protein. Of fewer than 400,000 distinct CDR3 sequences in the sample, about 7% were seen once. The sample's time point: patch test 1, 2 weeks after DPC sensitization. Treatment: therapeutic diphenylcyclopropenone sensitization with weekly scalp DPC. The source material was whole blood, sampled in connection with sensitization to the hapten diphenylcyclopropenone (DPC). The receptor source for this set is a woman aged 18 to 35 with alopecia areata. Some clones in this sample may be carry-over from other donors' samples.

CDR3 loop: CASTHGPVLNTEAFF. CDR3 in DNA: TGTGCCAGCACCCACGGACCGGTTCTGAACACTGAAGCTTTCTTT. V usage is TRBV28 and J usage is TRBJ1-1; the D is unclear. Germline CDR1 MDHEN, CDR2 SYDVKM. This CDR3 region has 15 residues. V was pared by 7 bases and J by 0 bases, with 15 bases between. The entire variable domain, with the rest obtained from reference TRBV28 and TRBJ1-1, is as follows: DVKVTQSSRYLVKRTGEKVFLECVQDMDHENMFWYRQDPGLGLRLIYFSYDVKMKEKGDIPEGYSVSREKKERFSLILESASTNQTSMYLCASTHGPVLNTEAFFGQGTRLTVV.

This chain uses TRBV10-3 with TRBJ1-1, with unresolved D. CDR3 size: 14 residues. V gave up 3 bases and J gave up 7 bases, with 15 bases separating them. Germline CDR1 reads ENHRY; CDR2 reads SYGVKD. As DNA, the CDR3 is TGTGCCATCAGTGATGAAATGACAATGGGTGAAGCTTTCTTT. Its protein product is CAISDEMTMGEAFF.

The genes are TRBV6-1 and TRBJ2-3; 12 positions agree with TRBD1. Germline values: CDR1 MNHNS, CDR2 SASEGT. The CDR3 sequence is 18 residues long. After removal of 6 bases from V and 1 base from J, the junction contained 11 bases not matched to a gene. CDR3 amino acids: CASSRAGTGGAGTDTQYF. CDR3 DNA sequence: TGTGCCAGCAGCAGAGCCGGGACAGGGGGCGCGGGCACAGATACGCAGTATTTT.

The table lists this clonotype with a few counts. V is TRBV28 and J is TRBJ1-1, with D hard to call. Germline CDR1 and CDR2: MDHEN and SYDVKM. V was clipped by 2 bases and J by 0 bases, with 7 bases between them. The CDR3 totals 14 residues. This CDR3 reads CASSLPKMNTEAFF. The CDR3 DNA sequence: TGTGCCAGCAGTTTACCCAAGATGAACACTGAAGCTTTCTTT.

This clonotype was seen a handful of times. DNA for the CDR3: TGTGCCAGCAGCTACCGCGGGCGGGGGGCCGGCGGGGAGCTGTTTTTT. It yields the protein CASSYRGRGAGGELFF. The genes are TRBV14 and TRBJ2-2; TRBD2 matches at 8 bases. The CDR3 length is 16 residues. The V and J ends lost 5 bases and 7 bases, in that order; junction bases with no gene match: 12. Germline V gene lookup returns CDR1 SGHDN and CDR2 FVKESK.

The table lists this clonotype with many counts. This rearrangement joins TRBV11-1 to TRBJ2-3; unclear D gene. Trimming cost V 5 bases and J 2 bases, with 14 bases left between them. CDR1 is SGHAT and CDR2 is FQDESV in the germline V gene (reference sequence). The CDR3 has 15 amino acids. CDR3 coding DNA: TGTGCCAGCAGCCGTTACAAACCCCCCACAGATACGCAGTATTTT. Its translation is CASSRYKPPTDTQYF.

Ten or more counts support this clonotype. This chain uses TRBV29-1 with TRBJ2-1; D ambiguous. V was trimmed by 7 bases and J by 5 bases, leaving 9 bases between them. CDR3 length: 11 residues. The germline CDR1 and CDR2 sequences are SQVTM and ANQGSEA. CDR3 protein: CSATRDNEQFF. CDR3 DNA sequence: TGCAGCGCAACCCGGGACAATGAGCAGTTCTTC.

The J gene is TRBJ2-4, the V gene TRBV5-5, with 13 bases aligning to TRBD2. J was trimmed by 0 bases and V by 0 bases; bases with no gene match: 3. The CDR3 is 18 residues long. Germline V gene data show CDR1 as SGHKS and CDR2 as YYEKEE (reference sequence). CDR3: CASSLGTSGGIAKNIQYF. The CDR3 bases are TGTGCCAGCAGCTTGGGGACTAGCGGGGGAATAGCCAAAAACATTCAGTACTTC.

This clonotype was recorded many times. The chain couples TRBV2 to TRBJ1-1; unclear D gene. CDR1 is SNHLY and CDR2 is FYNNEI in the germline V gene. The CDR3 spans 14 residues. Trimming pared 3 bases from V and 0 bases from J, leaving 8 bases between. The DNA of the CDR3 is TGTGCCAGCAGTGACATAGTCATGAACACTGAAGCTTTCTTT. This gives the protein CASSDIVMNTEAFF.

In this sample, this clonotype turned up many times. In nucleotides, the CDR3 is TGTGCCAGCAAGATACTTGACAGTTTGGGCTACACCTTC. It specifies CASKILDSLGYTF. The gene calls are TRBV12-3 or TRBV12-4 and TRBJ1-2; weak D call: TRBD1 (5 bases). The CDR3 length is 13 residues. V was pared by 7 bases and J by 8 bases, with 17 bases between.

The sample holds many counts of this clonotype. The chain combines TRBV4-1 with TRBJ2-6; weak D call: TRBD2 (6 bases). Germline V lookup: CDR1 MGHRA, CDR2 YSYEKL. This CDR3 region has 16 residues. V shed 0 bases and J shed 2 bases, with 8 bases lying between them. The CDR3 DNA sequence: TGCGCCAGCAGCCAAGATCCGGGGGCTGGGGCCAACGTCCTGACTTTC. Amino acids: CASSQDPGAGANVLTF.

There are a few counts of this clonotype. This chain connects TRBV5-1 to TRBJ1-2; 9 bases map to TRBD1. The CDR3 sequence is 14 residues long. V dropped 3 bases and J dropped 6; count of bases not matched to a gene: 6. Germline loops: CDR1 SGHRS, CDR2 YFSETQ. CDR3 amino acids: CASSSPGDRDGYTF. The CDR3 bases are TGCGCCAGCAGCTCTCCCGGGGACAGGGATGGCTACACCTTC.

This rearrangement joins TRBV7-8 to TRBJ1-5; a possible D gene is TRBD1 (6 bases). V shed 5 bases and J shed 1 base, with 15 bases lying between them. From germline, CDR1 is SGHVS and CDR2 FQNEAQ. The CDR3 contains 16 residues. The CDR3 protein is CASSRSTGASNQPQHF. As DNA, the CDR3 is TGTGCCAGCAGCCGCTCGACAGGAGCGAGCAATCAGCCCCAGCATTTT.

This clonotype was seen only a few times. The chain couples TRBV12-3 or TRBV12-4 to TRBJ2-3; D is perhaps TRBD1 (6 bases). The V end was cut by 7 bases, the J end by 0 bases, with 11 bases between. This CDR3 region has 14 residues. The CDR3 coding sequence is TGTGCCAGCACCCGGGACACCAGCACAGATACGCAGTATTTT. It specifies CASTRDTSTDTQYF.

This clonotype was seen only a few times. The rearrangement uses TRBV20-1 and TRBJ1-5; 9 bases align to TRBD1. CDR1 is DFQATT and CDR2 is SNEGSKA in the germline V gene (reference sequence). The CDR3 is made up of 18 amino acids. With 0 bases clipped from V and 1 base from J, the junction kept 10 bases outside the gene matches. For the CDR3, the DNA is TGCAGTGCTAGAGATTCCGGGACAGGGCTACGGAGCAATCAGCCCCAGCATTTT. It yields the protein CSARDSGTGLRSNQPQHF.

This clonotype was seen a handful of times. V and J are TRBV2 and TRBJ1-1; D gene unclear. Trimming stripped 5 bases from V and 0 bases from J, with 13 bases between. This CDR3 comprises 15 residues. CDR1 is SNHLY and CDR2 is FYNNEI in the germline V gene. The CDR3: CASSNDGRVNTEAFF. CDR3 bases: TGTGCCAGCAGTAATGATGGGCGCGTGAACACTGAAGCTTTCTTT.

At least ten counts were recorded for this clonotype. The V and J genes are TRBV20-1 and TRBJ2-3; D tentatively reads TRBD1 or TRBD2 (5 bases each). Trimming shortened V by 2 bases and J by 2 bases, and 11 bases separated the two germline ends. Germline-derived CDR1 and CDR2 are DFQATT and SNEGSKA (reference sequence). This CDR3 spans 14 amino acids. CDR3 coding DNA: TGCAGTGCTAGACGGGACCCAGACACAGATACGCAGTATTTT. It codes for CSARRDPDTDTQYF.

This clonotype was counted ten times or more. J is TRBJ2-7 and V is TRBV20-1; either TRBD1 or TRBD2 may fit D (6 bases each). Germline CDR1 and CDR2: DFQATT and SNEGSKA (reference sequence). V lost 6 bases and J 3 bases, leaving 18 bases between the germline ends. This CDR3 has 14 amino acids. The CDR3: CSAPHPGAHYEQYF. The CDR3 DNA is TGCAGTGCACCCCACCCGGGGGCTCACTACGAGCAGTACTTC.

The V and J genes are TRBV7-9 and TRBJ1-2, with TRBD1 identical over 8 bases. The CDR3 runs to 14 residues. Looked up from germline, CDR1 is SEHNR and CDR2 is FQNEAQ (reference sequence). Losses at the gene ends were 5 bases for V and 3 bases for J; bases not matched to a gene: 5. CDR3 in amino acids: CASSRVGQDYGYTF. CDR3 coding DNA: TGTGCCAGCAGCAGGGTGGGACAGGACTATGGCTACACCTTC.

This clonotype has more than one count but fewer than ten. The chain has TRBV2 and TRBJ2-7; TRBD2 might be the D (6 bases). Trimming removed 4 bases from V and 1 base from J, with 8 bases in between. The CDR3 covers 13 residues. Germline CDR1 reads SNHLY; CDR2 reads FYNNEI. The CDR3, as DNA: TGTGCCAGCAGTGGGAGGGGATCCTACGAGCAGTACTTC. It specifies CASSGRGSYEQYF.

This clonotype was observed at least ten times. J is TRBJ1-1 and V is TRBV6-6; no firm D call. Trimming left V 2 bases short and J 0 bases short, with 7 bases between. From germline, CDR1 is MNHNY and CDR2 SVGAGI (reference sequence). The CDR3 length is 14 residues. The chain's CDR3 is CASSYSTLNTEAFF. Here the CDR3 DNA reads TGTGCCAGCAGTTACAGCACACTGAACACTGAAGCTTTCTTT.

The chain links TRBV2 to TRBJ1-4, with 10 bases fitting TRBD1. CDR1 is SNHLY, CDR2 FYNNEI, per germline. The junction had 4 bases not matched to a gene; V was cut back by 8 bases and J by 7 bases. The CDR3 totals 13 residues. The CDR3 bases are TGTGCCAGCGCCGGGACAGGGGTTGAAAAACTGTTTTTT. Translating it yields CASAGTGVEKLFF.

This clonotype was observed many times. The genes are TRBV6-5 and TRBJ2-2; perhaps TRBD1 as D (5 bases). This CDR3 comprises 15 residues. V was trimmed by 7 bases and J by 4 bases, leaving 16 bases between them. CDR1 is MNHEY and CDR2 is SVGAGI in the germline V gene. CDR3 protein: CASNWIRTTTGELFF. Written as DNA, the CDR3 is TGTGCCAGCAACTGGATTCGGACAACCACCGGGGAGCTGTTTTTT.

This clonotype has a count of ten or more. The J gene is TRBJ1-3, the V gene TRBV18, with D unresolved. Per germline, CDR1 KGHSH and CDR2 LQKENI. The CDR3 loop spans 16 amino acids. Trimming pared 1 base from V and 0 bases from J, leaving 10 bases between. In DNA form, the CDR3 reads TGTGCCAGCTCACCACTTAATACACTCTCTGGAAACACCATATATTTT. Amino acid sequence: CASSPLNTLSGNTIYF.

The chain couples TRBV2 to TRBJ1-1; the D is unclear. CDR1 and CDR2 from the germline V gene are SNHLY and FYNNEI. Trimming stripped 6 bases from V and 10 bases from J, with 15 bases between. The length of the CDR3 is 12 residues. The CDR3 spells CASSTLSLGAFF. DNA of the CDR3: TGTGCCAGCAGCACGCTTTCGCTCGGAGCTTTCTTT.

V usage is TRBV11-2 and J usage is TRBJ1-4; D call uncertain. From germline, CDR1 is SGHAT and CDR2 FQNNGV. The V end lost 5 bases, the J end lost 6 bases, and 13 bases lay between the germline ends. This CDR3 comprises 14 residues. The CDR3 reads CASSTPFGDEKLFF. The CDR3, as DNA: TGTGCCAGCAGCACCCCGTTCGGAGATGAAAAACTGTTTTTT.

This clonotype was counted ten times or more. The rearrangement links TRBV29-1 to TRBJ2-5; 7 bases map to TRBD2. Germline V gene sequence: CDR1 SQVTM, CDR2 ANQGSEA. With V trimmed by 8 bases and J by 5 bases, 11 bases remained unmatched. This CDR3 is built from 13 residues. DNA of the CDR3: TGCAGCCTCGCCTCGGGGGGACGGGAGACCCAGTACTTC. Translated, it gives CSLASGGRETQYF.

This rearrangement joins TRBV29-1 to TRBJ1-1; unclear D gene. CDR3 length: 13 amino acids. V was cut by 2 bases and J by 0 bases, with 7 bases left in between. Germline CDR1 and CDR2: SQVTM and ANQGSEA. Written as DNA, the CDR3 is TGCAGCGTTGAACGGGCAATGAACACTGAAGCTTTCTTT. This translates into CSVERAMNTEAFF.

J is TRBJ1-2 and V is TRBV28; perhaps TRBD1 as D (5 bases). CDR1 and CDR2 from the germline V gene are MDHEN and SYDVKM. V lost 2 bases to trimming and J lost 4 bases, with 17 bases between them. The CDR3 consists of 16 residues. CDR3 sequence: CASSLPGTSSAYGYTF. The CDR3 nucleotides are TGTGCCAGCAGTTTACCCGGGACGTCCTCCGCCTATGGCTACACCTTC.

This clonotype has more than one count but fewer than ten. This chain joins TRBV20-1 and TRBJ1-1; D not certain. Trimming left V 0 bases short and J 1 base short, with 12 bases between. Per germline, CDR1 DFQATT and CDR2 SNEGSKA (reference sequence). The CDR3 sequence is 15 residues long. This chain's CDR3 is CSARDHTVGNTEAFF. As DNA, the CDR3 is TGCAGTGCTAGAGATCACACTGTTGGGAACACTGAAGCTTTCTTT.

This clonotype was seen at least ten times. This chain links TRBV12-3 or TRBV12-4 with TRBJ1-1; TRBD1 might be the D (5 bases). V was clipped by 3 bases and J by 0 bases, with 8 bases between them. This CDR3 spans 14 amino acids. In nucleotides, the CDR3 is TGTGCCAGCAGTTTTCAGGGTATGAACACTGAAGCTTTCTTT. It yields the protein CASSFQGMNTEAFF.